This T cell receptor beta chain was identified during a study of T-cell reconstitution after alpha-beta-depleted transplantation in children (dated by TCRdb to the mid-2010s). In the study overall: The study quantitatively tracked T-cell immune reconstitution after TCRalphabeta/CD19-depleted allogeneic hematopoietic cell transplantation in children using TCR repertoire profiling.

The paper as a whole reports these results and caveats: The apparently early recovery of alphabetaT-cell counts about two months after transplant reportedly depended on only several hundred rapidly expanded clones that came from non-depleted graft cells. The high TCRbeta diversity at day 60 in some patients was ascribed to recipient T cells and intrathymic progenitors that had survived conditioning. Hyperexpanded clone frequencies declined over subsequent months; after one year, T-cell counts and TCRbeta diversity were mostly attributed to newly produced T cells.

From a lookup of the germline V gene (reference sequence), CDR1 and CDR2 are DFQATT and SNEGSKA. The CDR3 spans 10 residues, from the cysteine through the phenylalanine. Only the CDR3 DNA stays, 30 bases, in frame from base 1. V is clipped by 3 bases and J by 4 bases, and the sequence between their germline boundaries is 2 bases long. At least ten counts were recorded for this clonotype. This receptor's antigen is unknown. No base qualities exist here, and no much larger clone lies one base off it. Interpreted using the paper, the treatment or condition label stands for: allogeneic hematopoietic cell transplantation with graft depleted of TCRalphabeta T cells and CD19 B cells. Transplant recipients were children who received TCRalphabeta/CD19-depleted allogeneic hematopoietic cell grafts. Libraries were built with PCR. The instrument given in TCRdb is Illumina HiSeq 2500. TCR libraries were prepared with molecular barcoding, using unique molecular identifiers to normalize TCRbeta repertoire quantification. TCRdb trimmed public reads at Q25 via fastp, called clones via MiXCR and kept in-frame beta chains. Rows merge per CDR3 protein into single entries with the most common DNA and genes. Present in this sample are 600,000 to 800,000 distinct CDR3 sequences, roughly 13% of which were seen just once. 0.79% of the sample is taken by the ten largest.

The TCR sequence derives from a girl aged 2-9 years with congenital amegakaryocytic thrombocytopenia, due to receive a stem cell transplant. Material: PBMCs, obtained before TCRalphabeta/CD19-depleted stem cell transplant. Rearrangement joined TRBV20-1 to TRBJ2-3, with the D gene not clear enough to name. The CDR3 reads CSARADTQYF. In nucleotide form, the sequence is TGCAGTGCTAGGGCAGATACGCAGTATTTT.